This T cell receptor beta chain comes out of a study of blood T cells in healthy people across ages. With a J-beta primer mix and a sample-barcoded 5' primer, a second PCR ran about 7 to 11 cycles. MiXCR, applied by TCRdb to the 5' RACE reads, yields one record per CDR3 protein. The sample lists roughly 1.9 million distinct CDR3 sequences, approximately 40% occurring once. This clonotype was seen more than once but under ten times. The CDR3 covers 16 residues. Germline assignment: CDR1 SGHTA and CDR2 FQGNSA. Trimming took 4 bases from V and 1 from J; bases not matched to a gene: 9. The draw of peripheral blood yielded approximately 11 milliliters from each donor.

V is TRBV7-2 and J is TRBJ2-7, with 8 bases aligning to TRBD2. The receptor was derived from a human donor in good health. The sequenced sample was blood. The DNA of the CDR3 is TGTGCCAGCAGCTCCCAGAGCGGGGGCGCTTCCTACGAGCAGTACTTC. It is translated as CASSSQSGGASYEQYF.